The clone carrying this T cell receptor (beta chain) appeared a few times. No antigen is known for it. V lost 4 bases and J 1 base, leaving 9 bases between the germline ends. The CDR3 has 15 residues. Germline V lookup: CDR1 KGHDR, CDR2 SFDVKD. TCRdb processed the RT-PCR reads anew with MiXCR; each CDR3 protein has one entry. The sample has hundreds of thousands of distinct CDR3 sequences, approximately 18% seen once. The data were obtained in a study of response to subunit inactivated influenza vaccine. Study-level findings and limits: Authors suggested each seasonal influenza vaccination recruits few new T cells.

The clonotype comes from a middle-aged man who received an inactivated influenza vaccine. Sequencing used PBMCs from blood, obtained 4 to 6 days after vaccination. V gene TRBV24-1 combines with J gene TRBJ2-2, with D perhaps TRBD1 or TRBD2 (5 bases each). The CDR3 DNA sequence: TGTGCCACCAGTGACGCAGGGAGGAACACCGGGGAGCTGTTTTTT. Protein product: CATSDAGRNTGELFF.